The 4 T cell receptor beta chains below come from one sample, sequenced in a study of T cells in women clearing cervical HPV infection. The protocol was immunoSEQ multiplex PCR, while the TCRdb copy is restricted to in-frame clones and leaves out a portion. The sample table sets out around 19,000 clones. Material for sequencing was blood buffy coat. The receptor set was obtained from a woman aged 18-69 years with a cervical HPV16 infection that either progressed to CIN3+ or cleared (not recorded which).

Comment on this clone: A junction end diverges from the germline sequence, so it may reflect a read error. Read sequence stops 3 residues before the CDR3 end, and the germline J gene provides the missing end. The chain combines TRBV4-2 with TRBJ1-6; 8 bases agree with TRBD1. The CDR3 has 15 residues. The V gene's germline CDR1 is LGHNA and CDR2 YNFKEQ. The sequenced part of the CDR3 DNA is TGCGCCAGCAGCCAAGACCGGGACAGGCTTTCACCC. Protein sequence: CASSQDRDRLSP. In full, the CDR3 reads CASSQDRDRLSPLHF.

For this clone: The DNA ends 3 residues before the CDR3 does, and the rest of the CDR3 is filled in from the germline J gene. The rearrangement uses TRBV10-2 and TRBJ2-5; weak D call: TRBD1 (5 bases). The germline CDR1 and CDR2 sequences are WSHSY and SAAADI. V lost 6 bases, J lost 5 bases, and 13 bases lay in between. The CDR3 is 13 amino acids. CDR3 sequence reads: CASSLQVLETQYF. The CDR3 bases that were read are TGCGCCAGCAGCTTACAGGTTCTTGAGACC.

Concerning this clone itself: The CDR3 end is not reached by the read, which stops 3 residues before it; the germline J gene fills it in. The chain employs TRBV4-1 and TRBJ1-1; D perhaps matches TRBD1 (6 bases). The CDR3 spans 15 residues. From germline, CDR1 is MGHRA and CDR2 YSYEKL. The V gene lost 4 bases and the J gene lost 0 bases, with 12 bases spanning the gap. The covered CDR3 bases are TGCGCCAGCAGCCCCCGGGACACTATGAACACTGAA. Translation: CASSPRDTMNTE. In full, the CDR3 reads CASSPRDTMNTEAFF.

Comment on this clone: A junction boundary mismatches the germline segment, possibly from a read error. Coverage ceases 3 residues before the CDR3 finishes, and the germline J gene fills in the end. This chain connects TRBV6-2 or TRBV6-3 to TRBJ1-2; D not certain. CDR1 is MNHEY and CDR2 is SVGEGT in the germline V gene. The CDR3 sequence is 13 residues long. The part of the CDR3 DNA that was read is TGTGCCAGCAGTTATGGAGCGTTGTATGAC. It yields the protein CASSYGALYD. The CDR3 in its entirety is CASSYGALYDYTF.